What follows describes a single TCR beta chain. There are a few counts of this clonotype. Its antigen remains unidentified. No much larger clone exists at a distance of one base, and base qualities are not known. TCRdb names Illumina HiSeq 2500 as the instrument used. Quantitative 5'-RACE with molecular barcodes was the method used to prepare the TCR beta libraries. For the original study's pipeline: A new computational method based on a probabilistic model of VDJ rearrangement was used to identify disease-linked TCR variants. TCRdb reprocessed the public reads (quality trimming at Q25 with fastp, clone calling with MiXCR) and kept in-frame beta chains. When rows share a CDR3 protein, they turn into one entry using the most common DNA and genes. TCRdb assigned the V and J calls; the authors' analysis was not used. This sample is represented by under 950,000 distinct CDR3 sequences; around 17% of them were singletons. Of the sample, about a fifth falls within the top ten clones.

The CDR3 starts with the cysteine, ends with the phenylalanine, and has 11 residues. Just CDR3 DNA is preserved here, 33 bases in frame from base 1. The trim is 3 bases for V and 11 bases for J, with a gap of 8 bases between the germline ends. The sample originates from a study of CD8 T cells in ankylosing spondylitis (dated by TCRdb to about 2017). Some background on the complete study: The study profiled T cell receptor beta repertoires in healthy donors and ankylosing spondylitis patients to find disease-linked TCR variants. The full study cohort comprised around 25 ankylosing spondylitis patients and 85 to 120 healthy donors. Peripheral blood samples were taken, and synovial fluid was additionally collected from ankylosing spondylitis patients. Overall results and qualifications from the work: Some TCR beta motif variants had previously been reported in synovial fluid and blood of reactive arthritis patients, which suggested common disease-initiation mechanisms. A CD8+ phenotype was shown by the disease-linked clones, which were found at relatively low frequencies in peripheral blood. Blood from ankylosing spondylitis patients appeared to be characterized by a TCR beta motif made up of 8 or 9 highly homologous amino acid variants. The disease-linked clones were reported as significantly enriched in matched synovial fluid samples from ankylosing spondylitis patients.

The sequence was collected from a male donor with ankylosing spondylitis. The sequencing sample was made of blood, either unsorted or a sorted T cell fraction (not recorded which). The rearranged segments are TRBV12-3 or TRBV12-4 and TRBJ2-1; no D gene is confidently identified. The nucleotide sequence is given as TGTGCCAGCAGTTTGGAACCGAAGCAGTTCTTC. It codes for CASSLEPKQFF.